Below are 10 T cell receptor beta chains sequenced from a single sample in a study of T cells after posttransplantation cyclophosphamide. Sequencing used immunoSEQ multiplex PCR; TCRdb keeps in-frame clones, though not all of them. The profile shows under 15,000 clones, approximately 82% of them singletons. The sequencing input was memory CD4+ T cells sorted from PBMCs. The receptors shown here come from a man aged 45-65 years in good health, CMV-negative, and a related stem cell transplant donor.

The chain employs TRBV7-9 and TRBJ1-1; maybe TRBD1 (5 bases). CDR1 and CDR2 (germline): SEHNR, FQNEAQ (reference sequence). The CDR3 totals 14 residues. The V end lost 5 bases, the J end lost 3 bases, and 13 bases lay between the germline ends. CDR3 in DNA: TGTGCCAGCAGCCTACCCGGGGGGGACACTGAAGCTTTCTTT. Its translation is CASSLPGGDTEAFF.

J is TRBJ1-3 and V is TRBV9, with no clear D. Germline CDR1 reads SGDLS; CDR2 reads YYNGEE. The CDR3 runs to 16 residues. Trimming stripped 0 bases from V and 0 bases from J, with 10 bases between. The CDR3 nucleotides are TGTGCCAGCAGCGTAGTAGGAACAGCCTCTGGAAACACCATATATTTT. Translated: CASSVVGTASGNTIYF.

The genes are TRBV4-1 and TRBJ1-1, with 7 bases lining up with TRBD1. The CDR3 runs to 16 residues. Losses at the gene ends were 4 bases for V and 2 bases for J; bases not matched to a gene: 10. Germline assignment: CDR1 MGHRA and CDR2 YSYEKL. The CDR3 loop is CASSRNLGQLNTEAFF. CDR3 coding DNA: TGCGCCAGCAGCCGAAACCTGGGACAGCTAAACACTGAAGCTTTCTTT.

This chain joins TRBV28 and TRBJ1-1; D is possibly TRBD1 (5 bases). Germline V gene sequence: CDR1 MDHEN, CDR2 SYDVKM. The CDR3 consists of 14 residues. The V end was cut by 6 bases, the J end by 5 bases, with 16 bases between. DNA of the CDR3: TGTGCCAGCAGGTCCACCATTGGGGCTACTGAAGCTTTCTTT. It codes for CASRSTIGATEAFF.

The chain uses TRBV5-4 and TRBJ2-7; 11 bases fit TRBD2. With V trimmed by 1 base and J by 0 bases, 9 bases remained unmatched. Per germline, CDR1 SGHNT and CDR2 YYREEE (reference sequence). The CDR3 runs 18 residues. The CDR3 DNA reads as TGTGCCAGCAGCTTGATGTCTAGCGGGGGGTGGAGCTCCTACGAGCAGTACTTC. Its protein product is CASSLMSSGGWSSYEQYF.

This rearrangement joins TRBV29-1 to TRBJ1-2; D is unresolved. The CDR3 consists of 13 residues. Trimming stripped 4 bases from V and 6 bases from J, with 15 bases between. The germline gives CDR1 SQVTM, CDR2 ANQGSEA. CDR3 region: CSVVLFEGNGYTF. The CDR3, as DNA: TGCAGCGTTGTTCTCTTCGAGGGCAATGGCTACACCTTC.

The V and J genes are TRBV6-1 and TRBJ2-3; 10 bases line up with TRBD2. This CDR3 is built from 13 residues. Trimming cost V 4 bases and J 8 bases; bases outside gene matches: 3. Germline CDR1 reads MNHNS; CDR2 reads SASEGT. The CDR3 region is CASSVSGGPTQYF. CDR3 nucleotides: TGTGCCAGCAGTGTTAGCGGGGGGCCTACGCAGTATTTT.

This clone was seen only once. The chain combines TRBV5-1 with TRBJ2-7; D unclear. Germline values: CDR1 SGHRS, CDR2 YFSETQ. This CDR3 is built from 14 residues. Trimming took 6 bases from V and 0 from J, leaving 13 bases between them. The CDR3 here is CASTEHEFSYEQYF. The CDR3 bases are TGCGCCAGCACCGAACACGAATTCTCCTACGAGCAGTACTTC.

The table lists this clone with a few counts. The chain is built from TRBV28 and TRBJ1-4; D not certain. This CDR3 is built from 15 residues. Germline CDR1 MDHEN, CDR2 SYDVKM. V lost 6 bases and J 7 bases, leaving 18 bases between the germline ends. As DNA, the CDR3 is TGTGCCAGCAGATATAGACCCGCTGAGGCTGAAAAACTGTTTTTT. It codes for CASRYRPAEAEKLFF.

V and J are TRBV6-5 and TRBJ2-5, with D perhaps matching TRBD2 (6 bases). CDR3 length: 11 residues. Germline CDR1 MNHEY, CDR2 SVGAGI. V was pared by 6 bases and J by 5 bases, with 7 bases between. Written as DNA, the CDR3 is TGTGCCAGCAGGCGGGGTGAGACCCAGTACTTC. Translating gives CASRRGETQYF.